This TCR beta chain was obtained from a study of cytomegalovirus exposure and HLA in healthy donors. Points from the study as a whole: The tendency of first-cohort TCR clusters to co-occur in the 120 or so validation repertoires emerged from a later analysis. A few CMV-associated chains proved CMV antigen-specific in vitro.

Worth noting for this clone: The target antigen is unknown.

The CDR3 runs to 14 residues. Trimming took 0 bases from V and 7 from J, leaving 12 bases between them. Germline CDR1 and CDR2: SGDLS and YYNGEE. Produced via immunoSEQ multiplex PCR; TCRdb's table is partial and in-frame only. The sample contains about 200,000 clones, roughly 88% of which appear only once. The material sequenced was PBMCs. This receptor was taken from a woman in her 30s in good health and CMV-seropositive. The chain joins TRBV9 to TRBJ2-3, with D perhaps TRBD1 (5 bases). CDR3 loop: CASSVGQGTNTQYF. Written as DNA, the CDR3 is TGTGCCAGCAGCGTAGGGCAGGGAACTAATACGCAGTATTTT.